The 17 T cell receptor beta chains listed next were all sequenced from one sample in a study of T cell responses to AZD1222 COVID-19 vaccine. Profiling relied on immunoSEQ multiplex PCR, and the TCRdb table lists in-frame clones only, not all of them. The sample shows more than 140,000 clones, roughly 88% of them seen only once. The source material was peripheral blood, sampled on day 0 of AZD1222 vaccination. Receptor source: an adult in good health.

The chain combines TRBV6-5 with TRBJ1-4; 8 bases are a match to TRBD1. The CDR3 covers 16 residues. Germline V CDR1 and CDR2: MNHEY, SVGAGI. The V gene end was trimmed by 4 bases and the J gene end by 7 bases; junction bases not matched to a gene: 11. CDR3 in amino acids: CASSSTGGVLREKLFF. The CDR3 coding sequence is TGTGCCAGCAGTTCCACAGGGGGAGTATTACGTGAAAAACTGTTTTTT.

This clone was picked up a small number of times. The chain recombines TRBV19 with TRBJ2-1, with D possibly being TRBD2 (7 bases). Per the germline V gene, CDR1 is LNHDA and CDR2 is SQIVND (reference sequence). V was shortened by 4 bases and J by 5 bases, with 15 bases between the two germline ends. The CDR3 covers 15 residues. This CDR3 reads CASSSWEGGNNEQFF. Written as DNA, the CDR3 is TGTGCCAGTAGTAGTTGGGAGGGGGGCAACAATGAGCAGTTCTTC.

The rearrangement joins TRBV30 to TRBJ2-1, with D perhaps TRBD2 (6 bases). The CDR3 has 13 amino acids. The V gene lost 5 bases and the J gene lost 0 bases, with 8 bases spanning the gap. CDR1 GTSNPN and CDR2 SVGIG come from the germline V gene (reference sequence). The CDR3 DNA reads TGTGCCTGGGCGCGGGGCTCCTACAATGAGCAGTTCTTC. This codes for CAWARGSYNEQFF.

As DNA, the CDR3 is TGTGCCAGTAGTCCCGGGACAGGGAATAATCAGCCCCAGCATTTT. Its translation is CASSPGTGNNQPQHF. V and J are TRBV19 and TRBJ1-5; 9 bases are a match to TRBD1. The J segment lost 4 bases and the V segment lost 5 bases, leaving 6 bases of the junction unmatched. Germline V gene data show CDR1 as LNHDA and CDR2 as SQIVND (reference sequence). CDR3 length: 15 residues.

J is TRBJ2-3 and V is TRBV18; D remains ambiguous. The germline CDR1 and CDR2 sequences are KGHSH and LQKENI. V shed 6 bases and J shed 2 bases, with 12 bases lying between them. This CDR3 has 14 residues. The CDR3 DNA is TGTGCCAGCTCTCTTCGACGGTTCACAGATACGCAGTATTTT. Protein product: CASSLRRFTDTQYF.

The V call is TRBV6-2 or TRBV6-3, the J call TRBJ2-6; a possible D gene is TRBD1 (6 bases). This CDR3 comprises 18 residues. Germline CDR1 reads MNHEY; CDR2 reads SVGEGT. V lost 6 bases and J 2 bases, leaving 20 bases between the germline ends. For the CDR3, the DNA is TGTGCCAGCAGCCAAACTCAGGGGAAAAGCGCTGGGGCCAACGTCCTGACTTTC. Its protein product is CASSQTQGKSAGANVLTF.

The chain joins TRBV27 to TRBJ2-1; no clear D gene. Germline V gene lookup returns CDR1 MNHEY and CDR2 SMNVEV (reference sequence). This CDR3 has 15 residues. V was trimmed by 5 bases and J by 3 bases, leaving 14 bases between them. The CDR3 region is CASSPTGFLYNEQFF. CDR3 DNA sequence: TGTGCCAGCAGTCCCACCGGGTTCCTCTACAATGAGCAGTTCTTC.

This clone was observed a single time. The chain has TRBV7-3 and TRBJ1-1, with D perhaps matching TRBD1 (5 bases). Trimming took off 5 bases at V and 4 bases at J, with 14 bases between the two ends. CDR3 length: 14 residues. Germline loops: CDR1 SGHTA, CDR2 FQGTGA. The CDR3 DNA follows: TGTGCCAGCAGCCCCGCGGGACCGGGCACTGAAGCTTTCTTT. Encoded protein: CASSPAGPGTEAFF.

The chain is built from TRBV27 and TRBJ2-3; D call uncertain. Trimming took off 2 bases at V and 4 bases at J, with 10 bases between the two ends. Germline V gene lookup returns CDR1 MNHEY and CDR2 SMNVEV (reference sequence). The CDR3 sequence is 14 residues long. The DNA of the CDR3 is TGTGCCAGCAGTTTAGGTCTAGTTGCAGATACGCAGTATTTT. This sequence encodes CASSLGLVADTQYF.

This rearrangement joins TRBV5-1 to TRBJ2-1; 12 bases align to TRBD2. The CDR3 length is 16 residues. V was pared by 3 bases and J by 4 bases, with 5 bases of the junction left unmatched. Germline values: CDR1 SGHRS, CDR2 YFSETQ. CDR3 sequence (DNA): TGCGCCAGCAGCTCCGGACTAGCGGGGCTTTACAATGAGCAGTTCTTC. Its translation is CASSSGLAGLYNEQFF.

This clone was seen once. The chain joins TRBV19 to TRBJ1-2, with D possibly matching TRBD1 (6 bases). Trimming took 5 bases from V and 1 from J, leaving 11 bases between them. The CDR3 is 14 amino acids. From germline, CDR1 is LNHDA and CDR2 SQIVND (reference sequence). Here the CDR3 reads CASSLPTGNYGYTF. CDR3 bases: TGTGCCAGTAGTCTCCCGACAGGTAACTATGGCTACACCTTC.

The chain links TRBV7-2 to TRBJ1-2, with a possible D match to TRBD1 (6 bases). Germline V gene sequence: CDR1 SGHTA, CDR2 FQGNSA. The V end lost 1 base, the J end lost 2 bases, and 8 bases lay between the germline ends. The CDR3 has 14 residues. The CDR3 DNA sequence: TGTGCCAGCAGCTTAGTCGGACAGAACTATGGCTACACCTTC. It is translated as CASSLVGQNYGYTF. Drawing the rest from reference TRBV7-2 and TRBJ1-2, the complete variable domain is GAGVSQSPSNKVTEKGKDVELRCDPISGHTALYWYRQSLGQGLEFLIYFQGNSAPDKSGLPSDRFSAERTGGSVSTLTIQRTQQEDSAVYLCASSLVGQNYGYTFGSGTRLTVV.

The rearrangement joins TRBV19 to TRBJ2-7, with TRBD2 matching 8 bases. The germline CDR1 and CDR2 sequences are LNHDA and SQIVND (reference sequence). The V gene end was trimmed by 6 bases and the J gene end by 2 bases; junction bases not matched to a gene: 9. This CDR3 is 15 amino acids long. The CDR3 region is CASSDQSGSAYEQYF. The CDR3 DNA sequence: TGTGCCAGTAGCGATCAAAGCGGGAGCGCCTACGAGCAGTACTTC.

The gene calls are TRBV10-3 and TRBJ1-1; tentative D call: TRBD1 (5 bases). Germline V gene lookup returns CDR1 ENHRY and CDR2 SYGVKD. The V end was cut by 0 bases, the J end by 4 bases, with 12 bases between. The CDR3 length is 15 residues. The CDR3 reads CAISESAGMSTEAFF. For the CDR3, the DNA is TGTGCCATCAGTGAGTCGGCAGGGATGAGCACTGAAGCTTTCTTT.

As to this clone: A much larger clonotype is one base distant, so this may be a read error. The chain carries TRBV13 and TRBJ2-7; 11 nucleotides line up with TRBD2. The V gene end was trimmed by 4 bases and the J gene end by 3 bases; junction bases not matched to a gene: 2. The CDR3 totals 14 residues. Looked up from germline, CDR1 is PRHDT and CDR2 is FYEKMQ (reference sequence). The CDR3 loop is CASSYGTSGYEQYF. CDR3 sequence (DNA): TGTGCCAGCAGCTACGGGACTAGCGGCTACGAGCAGTACTTC.

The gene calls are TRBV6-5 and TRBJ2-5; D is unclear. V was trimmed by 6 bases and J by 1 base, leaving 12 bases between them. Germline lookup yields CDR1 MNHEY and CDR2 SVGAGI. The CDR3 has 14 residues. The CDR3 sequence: CASRTRRLQETQYF. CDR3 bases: TGTGCCAGCAGAACACGACGGCTCCAAGAGACCCAGTACTTC.

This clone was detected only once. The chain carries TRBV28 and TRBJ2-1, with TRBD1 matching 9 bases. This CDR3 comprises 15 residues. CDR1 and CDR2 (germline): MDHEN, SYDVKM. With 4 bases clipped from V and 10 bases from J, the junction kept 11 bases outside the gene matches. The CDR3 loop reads CASSSGQGTPREQFF. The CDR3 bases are TGTGCCAGCAGTTCGGGACAGGGAACTCCTCGGGAGCAGTTCTTC.